This is a list of T cell receptor beta chains from one sample in a study of T cell responses to AZD1222 COVID-19 vaccine. Clones were sequenced by immunoSEQ multiplex PCR, and TCRdb holds only the in-frame ones, with some missing. The table lists 150,000 to 200,000 clones, about nine tenths of them singletons. This specimen was peripheral blood, taken 28 days after the second AZD1222 dose. The origin of the receptors is an adult who received the AZD1222 COVID-19 vaccine. Both conserved end residues are part of each CDR3. D genes are given only for firm matches. Clone size appears in some rows only: once, few, many, or a class for an expanded clone.

TRBJ2-1,NA,TRBD1,TRBV7-9,16,CASSPEGAYSYNEQFF,TGTGCCAGCAGCCCAGAGGGGGCGTACTCCTACAATGAGCAGTTCTTC
TRBJ2-5,NA,NA,TRBV5-1,14,CASKEGGTQETQYF,TGCGCCAGCAAGGAGGGGGGGACCCAAGAGACCCAGTACTTC
TRBJ1-2,NA,TRBD1,TRBV11-2,15,CASSFSAGGLGGYTF,TGTGCCAGCAGCTTCTCGGCAGGGGGGCTTGGTGGCTACACCTTC
TRBJ1-5,NA,NA,TRBV19,15,CASSVLGSGNQPQHF,TGTGCCAGTAGTGTACTAGGGTCCGGGAATCAGCCCCAGCATTTT
TRBJ2-1,NA,TRBD1,TRBV9,14,CASSEGQGYNEQFF,TGTGCCAGCAGCGAAGGACAGGGCTACAATGAGCAGTTCTTC
TRBJ1-4,NA,NA,TRBV27,16,CASSPRAGQTNEKLFF,TGTGCCAGCAGTCCAAGGGCGGGACAAACTAATGAAAAACTGTTTTTT
TRBJ2-3,NA,TRBD1,TRBV5-1,14,CASRQQGATDTQYF,TGCGCCAGCAGACAACAGGGGGCCACAGATACGCAGTATTTT
TRBJ2-1,NA,NA,TRBV7-9,14,CASSSLGPYNEQFF,TGTGCCAGCAGCTCCCTTGGACCATACAATGAGCAGTTCTTC
TRBJ2-1,NA,NA,TRBV27,13,CASSFQGRDEQFF,TGTGCCAGCAGTTTCCAGGGAAGAGATGAGCAGTTCTTC
TRBJ1-5,once,NA,TRBV30,13,CAWSRSRDQPQHF,TGTGCCTGGAGTCGGTCGCGGGATCAGCCCCAGCATTTT
TRBJ1-1,NA,NA,TRBV2,14,CASSLRHANTEAFF,TGTGCCAGCAGCCTACGACACGCGAACACTGAAGCTTTCTTT
TRBJ2-7,NA,NA,TRBV28,14,CASSLGSSSYEQYF,TGTGCCAGCAGTTTAGGCAGTAGCTCCTACGAGCAGTACTTC
TRBJ2-2,NA,NA,TRBV6-6,16,CASRLGGTGNTGELFF,TGTGCCAGCAGACTCGGGGGGACAGGGAACACCGGGGAGCTGTTTTTT
TRBJ1-2,NA,NA,TRBV7-3,16,CASSLTSVGTQGGYTF,TGTGCCAGCAGCTTAACTAGTGTTGGGACCCAGGGTGGCTACACCTTC
TRBJ2-7,NA,NA,TRBV11-2,14,CASSLVGNSYEQYF,TGTGCCAGCAGCTTAGTAGGGAACTCCTACGAGCAGTACTTC
TRBJ2-1,once,NA,TRBV6-5,15,CASFPGPQRYNEQFF,TGTGCCAGCTTCCCGGGACCACAAAGGTACAATGAGCAGTTCTTC
TRBJ2-7,NA,TRBD2,TRBV5-5,15,CASSLARRESYEQYF,TGTGCCAGCAGCTTGGCCAGGCGGGAGAGCTACGAGCAGTACTTC
TRBJ2-7,NA,TRBD1,TRBV5-4,15,CASSLAGTGGKEEYF,TGTGCCAGCAGCTTGGCCGGGACAGGCGGGAAAGAGGAGTACTTC
TRBJ2-3,few,TRBD1,TRBV4-1,15,CASSRQTGERDTQYF,TGCGCCAGCAGCCGACAGACAGGGGAAAGGGATACGCAGTATTTT
TRBJ2-5,NA,TRBD2,TRBV4-1,16,CASSHRAGPVGETQYF,TGCGCCAGCAGCCACAGAGCGGGACCCGTCGGAGAGACCCAGTACTTC
TRBJ2-4,NA,TRBD2,TRBV4-2,15,CASSQVGEGFNIQYF,TGTGCCAGCAGCCAAGTCGGGGAGGGGTTTAACATTCAGTACTTC
TRBJ2-7,NA,TRBD1,TRBV19,15,CASSRDSTGAYEQYF,TGTGCCAGCTCAAGGGACAGTACAGGGGCCTACGAGCAGTACTTC
TRBJ1-6,NA,NA,TRBV7-9,17,CASSSLWQGSYNSPLHF,TGTGCCAGCAGCTCCTTGTGGCAGGGATCCTATAATTCACCCCTCCACTTT
TRBJ2-3,NA,TRBD1,TRBV9,13,CASSLGQADTQYF,TGTGCCAGCAGCCTAGGACAGGCTGATACGCAGTATTTT
TRBJ2-5,NA,NA,TRBV18,13,CASSPGPQETQYF,TGTGCCAGCTCACCGGGGCCTCAAGAGACCCAGTACTTC
TRBJ2-2,NA,TRBD1,TRBV24-1,16,CATSDPGTGNTGELFF,TGTGCCACCAGTGACCCTGGGACAGGGAACACCGGGGAGCTGTTTTTT
TRBJ2-3,NA,NA,TRBV7-9,17,CASSRTNRGGTENTQYF,TGTGCCAGCAGCCGAACTAACAGGGGAGGCACAGAGAATACGCAGTATTTT
TRBJ1-2,NA,TRBD1,TRBV14,17,CASSQEDRGRTNYGYTF,TGTGCCAGCAGCCAAGAGGACAGGGGGCGGACTAACTATGGCTACACCTTC
TRBJ2-7,NA,NA,TRBV12-3/TRBV12-4,13,CASRGWRGGEQYF,TGTGCCAGCCGGGGCTGGCGCGGTGGGGAGCAGTACTTC
TRBJ2-2,few,TRBD1,TRBV7-6,16,CASSLGQGANTGELFF,TGTGCCAGCAGCTTAGGGCAGGGGGCGAACACCGGGGAGCTGTTTTTT
TRBJ2-1,NA,TRBD1,TRBV27,16,CASSPSGQGAYNEQFF,TGTGCCAGCAGTCCATCTGGACAGGGCGCTTACAATGAGCAGTTCTTC
TRBJ2-1,NA,NA,TRBV7-3,17,CASSPDSGPGSYNEQFF,TGTGCCAGCAGCCCCGATAGCGGCCCAGGCTCCTACAATGAGCAGTTCTTC
TRBJ1-1,NA,TRBD1,TRBV4-2,14,CASSLGQGETEAFF,TGTGCCAGCAGCCTCGGACAGGGGGAAACTGAAGCTTTCTTT
TRBJ2-7,NA,NA,TRBV11-2,15,CASSLEGDGVYEQYF,TGTGCCAGCAGCTTAGAGGGGGATGGGGTGTACGAGCAGTACTTC
TRBJ1-1,NA,NA,TRBV11-2,14,CASSLAFPNTEAFF,TGTGCCAGCAGCTTAGCGTTTCCGAACACTGAAGCTTTCTTT
TRBJ1-1,NA,NA,TRBV21-1,16,CASSKASDRGHTEAFF,TGTGCCAGCAGCAAAGCCTCCGACAGGGGGCACACTGAAGCTTTCTTT
TRBJ1-2,NA,NA,TRBV18,15,CASSPDRTVTYGYTF,TGTGCCAGCTCACCAGACCGGACGGTCACCTATGGCTACACCTTC
TRBJ2-5,NA,NA,TRBV24-1,16,CATSDLRQAGQETQYF,TGTGCCACCAGTGATTTACGACAGGCTGGCCAAGAGACCCAGTACTTC
TRBJ2-3,NA,TRBD1,TRBV13,15,CASSMTGVGTDTQYF,TGTGCCAGCAGCATGACAGGGGTGGGCACAGATACGCAGTATTTT
TRBJ2-1,NA,NA,TRBV7-3,15,CASSLQNAAYNEQFF,TGTGCCAGCAGCTTACAAAATGCCGCATACAATGAGCAGTTCTTC
TRBJ2-6,few,TRBD1,TRBV6-2/TRBV6-3,16,CASSYSDRAGANVLTF,TGTGCCAGCAGTTACTCGGACAGGGCTGGGGCCAACGTCCTGACTTTC
TRBJ2-5,few,NA,TRBV7-2,15,CASSLEGASLQTQYF,TGTGCCAGCAGCTTAGAAGGGGCATCCCTGCAGACCCAGTACTTC
TRBJ1-6,NA,TRBD1,TRBV18,18,CASSPRPGQGFYNSPLHF,TGTGCCAGCTCACCACGGCCCGGACAGGGGTTTTATAATTCACCCCTCCACTTT
TRBJ2-7,NA,NA,TRBV4-1,21,CASSQEGPGHLLSRLSYEQYF,TGCGCCAGCAGCCAGGAAGGCCCGGGACATCTTTTATCGAGGCTCTCCTACGAGCAGTACTTC
TRBJ1-1,once,NA,TRBV6-5,14,CASSYEAGNTEAFF,TGTGCCAGCAGTTACGAGGCGGGTAATACTGAAGCTTTCTTT
TRBJ2-7,once,NA,TRBV18,13,CASSPAGAHEQYF,TGTGCCAGCTCACCGGCAGGGGCGCACGAGCAGTACTTC
TRBJ2-1,once,TRBD2,TRBV4-1,21,CASSSGTGTSLRTTVYNEQFF,TGCGCCAGCAGCTCAGGAACCGGGACTAGCCTGAGAACAACCGTCTACAATGAGCAGTTCTTC
TRBJ2-1,once,TRBD2,TRBV10-3,15,CAIMTSGGSYNEQFF,TGTGCCATCATGACTAGCGGGGGGTCCTACAATGAGCAGTTCTTC
TRBJ1-1,NA,TRBD1,TRBV27,17,CASSFSDRGRRNTEAFF,TGTGCCAGCAGTTTCAGCGACAGGGGGCGACGGAACACTGAAGCTTTCTTT
TRBJ1-4,NA,NA,TRBV5-6,14,CASSLGQTGEKLFF,TGTGCCAGCAGCCTTGGCCAAACTGGGGAAAAACTGTTTTTT
TRBJ2-7,NA,TRBD1,TRBV2,15,CASRRQGAAPGEQYF,TGTGCCAGCAGACGACAGGGGGCGGCCCCTGGCGAGCAGTACTTC
TRBJ1-2,once,NA,TRBV11-1,13,CASSLELGYGYTF,TGTGCCAGCAGCTTAGAACTGGGCTATGGCTACACCTTC
TRBJ2-2,NA,TRBD1,TRBV5-1,14,CASSSGTATGELFF,TGCGCCAGCAGCTCCGGGACAGCCACCGGGGAGCTGTTTTTT
TRBJ2-7,NA,TRBD1,TRBV19,14,CASSLTGVMDEQYF,TGTGCCAGTAGCCTGACAGGGGTGATGGACGAGCAGTACTTC